These 6 T cell receptor beta chains were sequenced from one sample in a study of shared clonotypes between healthy human individuals. Profiling relied on immunoSEQ multiplex PCR, and the TCRdb table lists in-frame clones only, not all of them. The table has some 530,000 clones, around 80% seen once; the top ten hold 12%. The source material was PBMCs. The receptors come from a woman aged 40 to 50 in good health. Some clones in this sample may be carry-over from other donors' samples.

The chain is built from TRBV7-2 and TRBJ2-7, with 8 bases fitting TRBD1. Germline V gene data show CDR1 as SGHTA and CDR2 as FQGNSA. This CDR3 contains 14 residues. Germline trimming cut 5 bases from V and 5 bases from J; bases unmatched to any gene: 8. The CDR3 DNA reads TGTGCCAGCAGCACCGGACAGGGTTTAGACGAGCAGTACTTC. Its protein product is CASSTGQGLDEQYF. Combining the CDR3 with reference TRBV7-2 and TRBJ2-7 gives the whole variable domain GAGVSQSPSNKVTEKGKDVELRCDPISGHTALYWYRQSLGQGLEFLIYFQGNSAPDKSGLPSDRFSAERTGGSVSTLTIQRTQQEDSAVYLCASSTGQGLDEQYFGPGTRLTVT.

For this clone: At one boundary the junction diverges from the germline segment, which might be a read error. The chain employs TRBV29-1 and TRBJ2-1; D ambiguous. The length of the CDR3 is 13 residues. Germline V gene sequence: CDR1 SQVTM, CDR2 ANQGSEA. The CDR3 spells CSAVGQSGNQQFF. For the CDR3, the DNA is TGCAGCGCTGTGGGTCAGTCGGGCAATCAGCAGTTCTTC.

The CDR3: CASGLISAGGADTEAFF. As DNA, the CDR3 is TGTGCTAGTGGTTTGATCTCGGCAGGGGGCGCGGACACTGAAGCTTTCTTT. The chain employs TRBV12-5 and TRBJ1-1; 8 nucleotides line up with TRBD1. Germline V gene data show CDR1 as LGHNT and CDR2 as FRNRAP. CDR3 length: 17 residues. V was clipped by 2 bases and J by 3 bases; unmatched bases: 11.

This chain connects TRBV28 to TRBJ2-3, with D perhaps given as TRBD1 or TRBD2 (5 bases each). Germline V gene sequence: CDR1 MDHEN, CDR2 SYDVKM. The CDR3 spans 15 residues. Trimming cost V 6 bases and J 0 bases, with 13 bases left between them. CDR3 coding DNA: TGTGCCAGCAGCCTTACCGGGACCAGCACAGATACGCAGTATTTT. Protein: CASSLTGTSTDTQYF.

This clone was counted between two and nine times. This chain connects TRBV5-1 to TRBJ2-5, with a tentative D call TRBD1 (6 bases). This CDR3 has 15 residues. V was shortened by 4 bases and J by 1 base, with 14 bases between the two germline ends. Germline values: CDR1 SGHRS, CDR2 YFSETQ. CDR3 amino acids: CASSPRDTAQETQYF. The CDR3 DNA follows: TGCGCCAGCAGCCCCCGGGACACCGCCCAAGAGACCCAGTACTTC.

Regarding this clone: Other DNA sequences in this sample translate to the same CDR3. V gene TRBV5-4 combines with J gene TRBJ2-2, with D maybe TRBD2 (6 bases). CDR1 SGHNT and CDR2 YYREEE come from the germline V gene (reference sequence). Trimming removed 0 bases from V and 0 bases from J, with 9 bases in between. The CDR3 runs to 16 residues. CDR3 nucleotide sequence: TGTGCCAGCAGCTTGGATAGACTAGCGAACACCGGGGAGCTGTTTTTT. Its protein product is CASSLDRLANTGELFF.